These 22 T cell receptor beta chains were all obtained from the same sample, sequenced in a study of patients and donors after allogeneic stem cell transplantation. MiXCR, run by TCRdb on the RT-PCR reads, gives a single entry per CDR3 protein. The sample gives around 240,000 distinct CDR3 sequences, less than 15% of which show up once; approximately 10% is in the top ten. Sequencing was done on a sample of blood, either unsorted or a sorted T cell fraction (not recorded which). Source of these receptors: a human donor who was either an allogeneic HSCT recipient or a stem cell or donor lymphocyte infusion donor (not recorded which). It is not recorded whose cells these are; they may come from a transplant donor.

The V and J genes are TRBV19 and TRBJ2-7; 9 bases agree with TRBD2. V lost 6 bases to trimming and J lost 5 bases; unmatched junction nucleotides: 8. The CDR3 has 14 amino acids. Per germline, CDR1 LNHDA and CDR2 SQIVND (reference sequence). As DNA, the CDR3 is TGTGCCAGTAGCAGAGCGGGGGGAATCGACGAGCAGTACTTC. It yields the protein CASSRAGGIDEQYF.

The count of this clonotype is one. V is TRBV20-1 and J is TRBJ2-2, with D uncertain. Germline V CDR1 and CDR2: DFQATT, SNEGSKA (reference sequence). There are 14 residues in the CDR3. Trimming stripped 4 bases from V and 0 bases from J, with 9 bases between. The CDR3 is CSAIGPANTGELFF. CDR3 bases: TGCAGTGCTATTGGACCCGCGAACACCGGGGAGCTGTTTTTT.

This clonotype was detected a few times. The CDR3 reads CASSLAHGPDTQYF. DNA for the CDR3: TGTGCCAGCAGTTTAGCTCATGGCCCGGATACGCAGTATTTT. This rearrangement joins TRBV12-3 or TRBV12-4 to TRBJ2-3; D is unclear. CDR3 size: 14 residues. V shed 0 bases and J shed 6 bases, with 10 bases lying between them.

This clonotype was picked up many times. This sequence joins TRBV4-2 and TRBJ2-3; TRBD2 matches at 11 bases. This CDR3 is 19 amino acids long. Germline-derived CDR1 and CDR2 are LGHNA and YNFKEQ. V shed 0 bases, J shed 3 bases, and the junction held 11 bases outside the gene matches. CDR3 amino acids: CASSQETSGGDIMTDTQYF. CDR3 DNA sequence: TGTGCCAGCAGCCAAGAAACTAGCGGGGGCGATATTATGACAGATACGCAGTATTTT.

This clonotype was detected many times. This rearrangement joins TRBV11-2 to TRBJ1-2; D gene uncertain. This CDR3 is 13 amino acids long. CDR1 SGHAT and CDR2 FQNNGV come from the germline V gene. Between the trimmed V and J ends, which lost 3 bases and 5 bases, there was a span of 10 bases. The chain's CDR3 is CASSLDTGYGYTF. CDR3 bases: TGTGCCAGCAGCTTGGATACGGGGTATGGCTACACCTTC.

This clonotype was detected ten times or more. V gene TRBV5-4 combines with J gene TRBJ2-7; D is uncertain. This CDR3 is 14 amino acids long. CDR1 is SGHNT, CDR2 YYREEE, per germline (reference sequence). Trimming left V 5 bases short and J 0 bases short, with 12 bases between. The CDR3 nucleotides read TGTGCCAGCAGGAGCGACTGGAGCTCCTACGAGCAGTACTTC. Translated, it gives CASRSDWSSYEQYF.

This clonotype turned up a few times. The genes are TRBV28 and TRBJ1-6; 9 bases fit TRBD1. Losses at the gene ends were 2 bases for V and 4 bases for J; bases not matched to a gene: 6. The germline CDR1 and CDR2 sequences are MDHEN and SYDVKM. This CDR3 is 17 amino acids long. In DNA, the CDR3 is TGTGCCAGCAGTTTACCTACAGGGGGCGGGTATAATTCACCCCTCCACTTT. This codes for CASSLPTGGGYNSPLHF.

This clonotype was found a few times. This chain joins TRBV4-3 and TRBJ2-1, with TRBD2 matching 12 bases. With 5 bases clipped from V and 6 bases from J, the junction kept 11 bases outside the gene matches. This CDR3 has 17 residues. Germline V gene sequence: CDR1 LGHNA, CDR2 YSLEER. CDR3 in amino acids: CASSFQRLAGGLNEQFF. The CDR3 DNA reads TGCGCCAGCAGCTTCCAACGTCTAGCGGGGGGGCTCAATGAGCAGTTCTTC.

The chain couples TRBV15 to TRBJ2-5; perhaps TRBD1 as D (5 bases). V lost 0 bases to trimming and J lost 1 base, with 9 bases between them. The CDR3 runs to 15 residues. The V gene's germline CDR1 is LNHNV and CDR2 YYDKDF (reference sequence). CDR3 coding DNA: TGTGCCACCAGCAGAGATGGGGCAGCCCAAGAGACCCAGTACTTC. Residues: CATSRDGAAQETQYF.

This clonotype was detected a few times. The rearrangement joins TRBV4-1 to TRBJ1-1; D is unclear. CDR1 is MGHRA and CDR2 is YSYEKL in the germline V gene. The CDR3 runs to 14 residues. V was pared by 1 base and J by 3 bases, with 9 bases between. The CDR3 spells CASSQVAVDTEAFF. CDR3 coding DNA: TGCGCCAGCAGCCAAGTAGCAGTTGACACTGAAGCTTTCTTT.

CDR3 amino acids: CASNLQRGRGEQYF. DNA of the CDR3: TGTGCCAGTAACCTTCAAAGGGGGCGAGGCGAGCAGTACTTC. V gene TRBV19 combines with J gene TRBJ2-7, with TRBD1 identical over 7 bases. The CDR3 runs 14 residues. Germline V gives CDR1 LNHDA, CDR2 SQIVND (reference sequence). J was trimmed by 6 bases and V by 7 bases; bases with no gene match: 12.

Only a few counts were recorded for this clonotype. The chain recombines TRBV20-1 with TRBJ2-5; 9 bases align to TRBD2. The CDR3 runs 15 residues. V shed 6 bases and J 1 base; nucleotides not matched to a gene: 9. Germline V gives CDR1 DFQATT, CDR2 SNEGSKA (reference sequence). The CDR3 is CSATPGRGGQETQYF. For the CDR3, the DNA is TGCAGTGCAACTCCAGGGCGGGGGGGCCAAGAGACCCAGTACTTC.

This clonotype has at least ten counts. The chain uses TRBV5-1 and TRBJ2-3; 7 bases line up with TRBD2. After removal of 4 bases from V and 4 bases from J, the junction contained 6 bases not matched to a gene. This CDR3 has 14 residues. Germline CDR1 and CDR2: SGHRS and YFSETQ. The DNA of the CDR3 is TGCGCCAGCAGCCCCCGGGGGGAGGCAGATACGCAGTATTTT. Protein sequence: CASSPRGEADTQYF.

This clonotype came up a few times. The J gene is TRBJ2-1, the V gene TRBV18, with D uncertain. CDR1 KGHSH and CDR2 LQKENI come from the germline V gene. This CDR3 has 14 amino acids. V gave up 6 bases and J gave up 1 base, with 10 bases separating them. CDR3 region: CASSLGRSYNEQFF. CDR3 in DNA: TGTGCCAGCTCCCTTGGGCGGTCCTACAATGAGCAGTTCTTC. The variable domain in full, completed from reference TRBV18 and TRBJ2-1, reads NAGVMQNPRHLVRRRGQEARLRCSPMKGHSHVYWYRQLPEEGLKFMVYLQKENIIDESGMPKERFSAEFPKEGPSILRIQQVVRGDSAAYFCASSLGRSYNEQFFGPGTRLTVL.

The V gene is TRBV19, the J gene TRBJ2-2, with a possible D match to TRBD1 (5 bases). This CDR3 contains 14 residues. V lost 6 bases and J 0 bases, leaving 8 bases between the germline ends. Germline loops: CDR1 LNHDA, CDR2 SQIVND (reference sequence). Here the CDR3 reads CASRTAANTGELFF. The CDR3 DNA sequence: TGTGCCAGTAGGACAGCCGCGAACACCGGGGAGCTGTTTTTT.

This clonotype was recorded many times. The CDR3 spells CASSLRQGANEQFF. CDR3 coding DNA: TGTGCCAGCAGCTTAAGACAGGGGGCGAATGAGCAGTTCTTC. The V call is TRBV7-3, the J call TRBJ2-1; 10 bases match TRBD1. The CDR3 contains 14 residues. Trimming cost V 1 base and J 7 bases; bases outside gene matches: 1. CDR1 SGHTA and CDR2 FQGTGA come from the germline V gene.

The rearrangement links TRBV2 to TRBJ1-1, with D unresolved. The CDR3 extends over 14 amino acids. V was trimmed by 6 bases and J by 6 bases, leaving 17 bases between them. Germline values: CDR1 SNHLY, CDR2 FYNNEI. Here the CDR3 reads CASRSGEPGAEAFF. The CDR3 DNA sequence: TGTGCCAGCAGATCCGGGGAACCTGGGGCTGAAGCTTTCTTT.

This clonotype has just a few counts. The chain joins TRBV5-6 to TRBJ1-1; D perhaps matches TRBD1 (5 bases). The V end lost 4 bases, the J end lost 11 bases, and 15 bases lay between the germline ends. The CDR3 has 12 residues. CDR1 SGHDT and CDR2 YYEEEE come from the germline V gene. DNA of the CDR3: TGTGCCAGCAGCCCCCAGAGGGGACGGGCTTTCTTT. This translates into CASSPQRGRAFF.

The V gene is TRBV12-3 or TRBV12-4, the J gene TRBJ1-1, with a possible D match to TRBD1 (5 bases). This CDR3 comprises 12 residues. With 6 bases removed from V and 8 bases from J, the gap between germline ends came to 13 bases. The CDR3 sequence is CASRSGAKEAFF. In nucleotides, the CDR3 is TGTGCCAGCAGGTCCGGGGCGAAGGAAGCTTTCTTT.

This clonotype appeared a few times. The chain has TRBV20-1 and TRBJ2-3; 7 bases line up with TRBD1. The germline V gene encodes CDR1 DFQATT and CDR2 SNEGSKA (reference sequence). J lost 3 bases, V lost 2 bases, and 5 bases had no gene match. The CDR3 length is 14 residues. The CDR3 here is CSARPRGLTDTQYF. CDR3 coding DNA: TGCAGTGCTAGACCCAGGGGGTTAACAGATACGCAGTATTTT.

Here the CDR3 reads CAWSHLRANVLTF. The CDR3 DNA reads as TGTGCCTGGAGTCATCTTCGGGCCAACGTCCTGACTTTC. The V gene is TRBV30, the J gene TRBJ2-6; no clear D gene. Per germline, CDR1 GTSNPN and CDR2 SVGIG (reference sequence). The V end lost 2 bases, the J end lost 5 bases, and 7 bases lay between the germline ends. CDR3 size: 13 residues.

This clonotype was seen repeatedly, ten times or more. The rearrangement joins TRBV4-2 to TRBJ1-5; possible D gene TRBD1, 6 bases. Germline V lookup: CDR1 LGHNA, CDR2 YNFKEQ. The CDR3 covers 16 residues. Trimming removed 0 bases at V and 11 bases at J, with 20 bases between. The CDR3 DNA sequence: TGTGCCAGCAGCCAAGAGTTGGGCGGGGGGCGTCGGGCCCAGCATTTT. This translates into CASSQELGGGRRAQHF.